Presented here are 23 T cell receptor beta chains from one specimen sequenced in a study of shared clonotypes between healthy human individuals. Sequencing used immunoSEQ multiplex PCR; TCRdb keeps in-frame clones, though not all of them. The sample records 550,000 to 800,000 clones, roughly 87% being singletons. The sample was memory CD8+ T cells from PBMCs. Described subset: CD45RO+ cells pooled with CCR7-negative TemRA cells. The receptors stem from a man younger than 35 in good health. Some clones in this sample may be carry-over from other donors' samples.

The count of this clone is one. The gene calls are TRBV6-5 and TRBJ2-7; D might be TRBD2 (5 bases). This CDR3 has 13 amino acids. V lost 0 bases and J lost 6, with 9 bases in between. Germline CDR1 MNHEY, CDR2 SVGAGI. CDR3 amino acids: CASSYSASSEQYF. CDR3 sequence (DNA): TGTGCCAGCAGTTACTCGGCTAGCTCCGAGCAGTACTTC.

This chain links TRBV29-1 with TRBJ1-2; perhaps TRBD1 as D (6 bases). V was pared by 4 bases and J by 3 bases, with 12 bases between. The germline V gene encodes CDR1 SQVTM and CDR2 ANQGSEA. The CDR3 spans 13 residues. The CDR3 is CSVGVRGDYGYTF. DNA for the CDR3: TGCAGCGTTGGGGTCAGGGGAGACTATGGCTACACCTTC.

With respect to this clone: The same CDR3 is also encoded by other DNA sequences in this sample. The V gene is TRBV7-9, the J gene TRBJ2-1; the D gene could be TRBD1 or TRBD2 (5 bases each). V lost 2 bases and J 10 bases, leaving 12 bases between the germline ends. This CDR3 comprises 13 residues. Germline V lookup: CDR1 SEHNR, CDR2 FQNEAQ (reference sequence). CDR3 bases: TGTGCCAGCAGCTTACAAGGAAGGGACGAGCAGTTCTTC. Amino acids: CASSLQGRDEQFF.

The gene calls are TRBV4-1 and TRBJ2-7, with TRBD1 matching 8 bases. Trimming at V came to 2 bases and at J to 5 bases, leaving 8 bases not matched to a gene. The CDR3 loop spans 15 amino acids. Per germline, CDR1 MGHRA and CDR2 YSYEKL. The CDR3 sequence is CASSQPGQALDEQYF. The DNA for the CDR3 is TGCGCCAGCAGCCAACCGGGACAGGCCTTGGACGAGCAGTACTTC.

This clone has a single count. This CDR3 reads CASSERVTVNTEAFF. CDR3 in DNA: TGTGCCAGCTCGGAGAGGGTGACGGTGAACACTGAAGCTTTCTTT. The chain couples TRBV2 to TRBJ1-1; D not resolved. The germline V gene encodes CDR1 SNHLY and CDR2 FYNNEI. The CDR3 covers 15 residues. Trimming removed 8 bases at V and 0 bases at J, with 16 bases between.

The gene calls are TRBV11-2 and TRBJ2-7; weak D call: TRBD2 (6 bases). This CDR3 comprises 12 residues. V was trimmed by 5 bases and J by 3 bases, leaving 8 bases between them. Looked up from germline, CDR1 is SGHAT and CDR2 is FQNNGV. The CDR3 DNA reads TGTGCCAGCAGCGGGCGGGGCTACGAGCAGTACTTC. Translated, it gives CASSGRGYEQYF.

The chain carries TRBV5-6 and TRBJ2-5, with 7 bases lining up with TRBD1. The germline V gene has CDR1 SGHDT and CDR2 YYEEEE. CDR3 size: 14 residues. The J segment lost 5 bases and the V segment lost 3 bases, leaving 7 bases of the junction unmatched. The CDR3 spells CASSWATGTETQYF. Here the CDR3 DNA reads TGTGCCAGCAGCTGGGCGACAGGGACGGAGACCCAGTACTTC.

This rearrangement joins TRBV28 to TRBJ2-1, with 9 positions matching TRBD1. V was pared by 5 bases and J by 4 bases, with 12 bases of the junction left unmatched. Germline CDR1 is MDHEN and CDR2 is SYDVKM. The CDR3 is made up of 17 amino acids. CDR3 protein: CASSDPGTGHDYNEQFF. DNA for the CDR3: TGTGCCAGCAGTGACCCCGGGACAGGGCACGATTACAATGAGCAGTTCTTC.

The chain joins TRBV19 to TRBJ1-5; no clear D. In germline, CDR1 is LNHDA, CDR2 SQIVND (reference sequence). This CDR3 spans 14 amino acids. Between the trimmed V and J ends, which lost 6 bases and 5 bases, there was a span of 14 bases. CDR3 sequence (DNA): TGTGCCAGTAGCGTAGGGATGTTCGATCAGCCCCAGCATTTT. It yields the protein CASSVGMFDQPQHF. The full variable domain, completed using reference TRBV19 and TRBJ1-5, is DGGITQSPKYLFRKEGQNVTLSCEQNLNHDAMYWYRQDPGQGLRLIYYSQIVNDFQKGDIAEGYSVSREKKESFPLTVTSAQKNPTAFYLCASSVGMFDQPQHFGDGTRLSIL.

The chain links TRBV5-1 to TRBJ2-7; unclear D gene. The CDR3 totals 14 residues. The germline CDR1 and CDR2 sequences are SGHRS and YFSETQ. V gave up 1 base and J gave up 2 bases, with 10 bases separating them. The DNA for the CDR3 is TGCGCCAGCAGCTTGTATCCAGAAACCTACGAGCAGTACTTC. Translation: CASSLYPETYEQYF.

CDR3 sequence reads: CAIYVIGYRNLGAYEQYF. The CDR3 coding sequence is TGCGCCATCTATGTGATCGGGTACCGGAACCTTGGGGCCTACGAGCAGTACTTC. J is TRBJ2-7 and V is TRBV10-1; unclear D gene. The CDR3 sequence is 18 residues long. The V gene's germline CDR1 is WNHNN and CDR2 SYGVQD (reference sequence). V lost 10 bases and J 2 bases, leaving 30 bases between the germline ends.

The chain couples TRBV4-3 to TRBJ2-2; the match to TRBD2 covers 10 bases. This CDR3 is built from 19 residues. Germline V gene lookup returns CDR1 LGHNA and CDR2 YSLEER. The ends lost 0 bases at V and 5 bases at J; junction bases unmatched: 12. CDR3 amino acids: CASSQDTRLAGVPTGELFF. The CDR3 nucleotides read TGCGCCAGCAGCCAAGATACGAGGCTAGCGGGAGTTCCAACCGGGGAGCTGTTTTTT.

This rearrangement joins TRBV27 to TRBJ2-7, with TRBD1 identical over 11 bases. Per the germline V gene, CDR1 is MNHEY and CDR2 is SMNVEV (reference sequence). V lost 4 bases, J lost 5 bases, and 7 bases stayed unmatched. This CDR3 has 15 residues. CDR3 DNA sequence: TGTGCCAGCAGTTCAAGGGACAGGGGGGGGAACGAGCAGTACTTC. Amino acid sequence: CASSSRDRGGNEQYF.

V is TRBV6-1 and J is TRBJ2-7; D is ambiguous. Between the trimmed V and J ends, which lost 1 base and 3 bases, there was a span of 16 bases. The CDR3 sequence is 16 residues long. The V gene's germline CDR1 is MNHNS and CDR2 SASEGT. The DNA of the CDR3 is TGTGCCAGCAGTGAAGGGAACCTACCTGGCTACTACGAGCAGTACTTC. This translates into CASSEGNLPGYYEQYF.

V gene TRBV11-2 combines with J gene TRBJ2-7; TRBD2 aligns across 8 bases. J was trimmed by 3 bases and V by 8 bases; bases with no gene match: 9. CDR3 size: 14 residues. Germline CDR1 and CDR2: SGHAT and FQNNGV. CDR3 nucleotide sequence: TGTGCCAGCGCTATACTAGCGGACCTCTACGAGCAGTACTTC. Translated, it gives CASAILADLYEQYF. The variable domain in full, with the rest retrieved from reference TRBV11-2 and TRBJ2-7, is EAGVAQSPRYKIIEKRQSVAFWCNPISGHATLYWYQQILGQGPKLLIQFQNNGVVDDSQLPKDRFSAERLKGVDSTLKIQPAKLEDSAVYLCASAILADLYEQYFGPGTRLTVT.

V usage is TRBV25-1 and J usage is TRBJ1-4; D possibly corresponds to TRBD1 (5 bases). This CDR3 has 10 residues. With 10 bases removed from V and 7 bases from J, the gap between germline ends came to 7 bases. In germline, CDR1 is MGHDK, CDR2 SYGVNS. CDR3 region: CATGGEKLFF. The CDR3 region has the DNA TGTGCCACCGGGGGTGAAAAACTGTTTTTT.

This chain joins TRBV28 and TRBJ2-3; possibly TRBD2 for D (5 bases). The CDR3 is 15 residues long. Trimming cost V 5 bases and J 3 bases, with 15 bases left between them. Per the germline V gene, CDR1 is MDHEN and CDR2 is SYDVKM. CDR3 region: CASSGLEVGTDTQYF. In nucleotides, the CDR3 is TGTGCCAGCAGTGGACTGGAGGTTGGGACAGATACGCAGTATTTT.

The V call is TRBV7-9, the J call TRBJ1-5; D uncertain. The V and J ends lost 1 base and 1 base respectively, with 8 bases between them. This CDR3 comprises 15 residues. Germline values: CDR1 SEHNR, CDR2 FQNEAQ (reference sequence). The CDR3 nucleotides read TGTGCCAGCAGCTTAGGTGTTTCGAGCAATCAGCCCCAGCATTTT. Its translation is CASSLGVSSNQPQHF.

V usage is TRBV13 and J usage is TRBJ2-4, with D hard to call. Deletions cut 4 bases from V and 3 bases from J, with 4 bases between. The germline V gene encodes CDR1 PRHDT and CDR2 FYEKMQ (reference sequence). There are 12 residues in the CDR3. The CDR3 protein is CASSSNKNIQYF. Written as DNA, the CDR3 is TGTGCCAGCAGCTCCAACAAAAACATTCAGTACTTC.

J is TRBJ2-7 and V is TRBV2; 11 bases are a match to TRBD1. Germline trimming cut 10 bases from V and 7 bases from J; bases unmatched to any gene: 18. There are 16 residues in the CDR3. CDR1 is SNHLY and CDR2 is FYNNEI in the germline V gene. CDR3 sequence reads: CATLVVPGTGGQEQYF. CDR3 bases: TGTGCCACCCTAGTGGTGCCCGGGACAGGGGGTCAGGAGCAGTACTTC.

CDR3 residues: CASSQGRGYEQYF. Written as DNA, the CDR3 is TGTGCCAGCAGCCAAGGTCGTGGTTACGAGCAGTACTTC. The chain recombines TRBV14 with TRBJ2-7; D unresolved. Trimming removed 1 base from V and 4 bases from J, with 8 bases in between. This CDR3 is 13 amino acids long. Germline loops: CDR1 SGHDN, CDR2 FVKESK.

In regard to this clone: This same CDR3 is encoded by further DNA sequences in the sample. The chain links TRBV9 to TRBJ1-1, with D possibly matching TRBD1 (5 bases). Germline CDR1 reads SGDLS; CDR2 reads YYNGEE. Trimming left V 4 bases short and J 3 bases short, with 10 bases between. The CDR3 is made up of 13 amino acids. The CDR3 DNA sequence: TGTGCCAGCAGCCTCGGGGGGGACACTGAAGCTTTCTTT. As protein: CASSLGGDTEAFF.

The V call is TRBV30, the J call TRBJ1-1, with a weak D call TRBD1 (5 bases). Trimming removed 3 bases from V and 4 bases from J, with 18 bases in between. CDR3 size: 15 residues. The V gene's germline CDR1 is GTSNPN and CDR2 SVGIG (reference sequence). The CDR3 DNA follows: TGTGCCTGGAGGTTCCGAGGGGCTCCGAGCACTGAAGCTTTCTTT. Translated: CAWRFRGAPSTEAFF.